The 29 T cell receptor beta chains below all came from one sample that was sequenced in a study of memory CD4+ T cells and cytomegalovirus serostatus (dated by TCRdb to between 2019 and 2020). A FACSAria II was used to sort memory CD4+ T cells, defined as single viable CD3+CD4+CD8-CD45RO+ cells. Library preparation used the immunoSEQ multiplex PCR assay. TCRdb's version of the immuneACCESS table is confined to in-frame rearrangements and falls short of the full clone set. An unresolved V gene accounts for under half of the shortfall where checked; the remainder is of unknown origin. A total of approximately 61,000 clones appear in this sample, 60% to 85% of them only once. Almost 0.55% of the sample lies in the top ten. The sample taken for sequencing was memory CD4+ T cells from blood. All receptors derive from an adult in good health and CMV-seronegative. Some clones in this sample may be carry-over from other donors' samples.

This clone was found once. J is TRBJ2-5 and V is TRBV6-1; weak D call: TRBD2 (5 bases). The CDR3 is made up of 15 amino acids. The germline V gene encodes CDR1 MNHNS and CDR2 SASEGT. V lost 4 bases, J lost 2 bases, and 14 bases lay in between. CDR3 bases: TGTGCCAGCAGTGCCTGGTTCCGGGGACAAGAGACCCAGTACTTC. Its translation: CASSAWFRGQETQYF.

This clone was counted only a few times. This chain connects TRBV27 to TRBJ1-6; unclear D gene. CDR3 length: 16 residues. V was pared by 2 bases and J by 4 bases, with 12 bases between. The V gene's germline CDR1 is MNHEY and CDR2 SMNVEV (reference sequence). The CDR3 DNA sequence: TGTGCCAGCAGTTTACAACAGAGCCTGTATAATTCACCCCTCCACTTT. Its protein is CASSLQQSLYNSPLHF.

V usage is TRBV7-6 and J usage is TRBJ2-5; weak D call: TRBD1 (6 bases). Trimming removed 4 bases from V and 5 bases from J, with 14 bases in between. The CDR3 is made up of 14 amino acids. Germline CDR1 reads SGHVS; CDR2 reads FNYEAQ. Here the CDR3 DNA reads TGTGCCAGCAGCTACAGGGCTAAGGGGGAGACCCAGTACTTC. This sequence encodes CASSYRAKGETQYF.

The chain joins TRBV5-1 to TRBJ2-7, with unresolved D. Germline V CDR1 and CDR2: SGHRS, YFSETQ. Trimming took off 0 bases at V and 6 bases at J, with 13 bases between the two ends. The CDR3 totals 14 residues. For the CDR3, the DNA is TGCGCCAGCAGCTTGGCTAAATCAATCGGCGAGCAGTACTTC. It yields the protein CASSLAKSIGEQYF. Full variable domain (outside the CDR3, taken from reference TRBV5-1 and TRBJ2-7): KAGVTQTPRYLIKTRGQQVTLSCSPISGHRSVSWYQQTPGQGLQFLFEYFSETQRNKGNFPGRFSGRQFSNSRSEMNVSTLELGDSALYLCASSLAKSIGEQYFGPGTRLTVT.

Worth noting for this clone: One end of the junction fails to match germline, which may point to a read error. V usage is TRBV6-6 and J usage is TRBJ1-5, with D possibly being TRBD1 (6 bases). The germline gives CDR1 MNHNY, CDR2 SVGAGI (reference sequence). This CDR3 has 16 residues. CDR3 residues: CTSSSSQGDIHQPQHF. Written as DNA, the CDR3 is TGTACCAGCAGTTCATCACAGGGAGACATACATCAGCCCCAGCATTTT.

V and J are TRBV27 and TRBJ2-7; D is perhaps TRBD1 (6 bases). The CDR3 has 12 amino acids. The V and J ends lost 9 bases and 7 bases respectively, with 16 bases between them. Germline V gives CDR1 MNHEY, CDR2 SMNVEV (reference sequence). CDR3 region: CARTTGTGEQYF. CDR3 bases: TGTGCCAGAACTACAGGGACCGGGGAGCAGTACTTC.

CDR3: CASSESGSKETQYF. The CDR3 DNA reads TGTGCCAGTTCGGAAAGCGGCAGCAAAGAGACCCAGTACTTC. The chain links TRBV6-6 to TRBJ2-5; TRBD2 is a possible D gene (5 bases). Per the germline V gene, CDR1 is MNHNY and CDR2 is SVGAGI (reference sequence). Deletions cut 9 bases from V and 3 bases from J, with 17 bases between. The CDR3 length is 14 residues.

The sample holds one count of this clone. V usage is TRBV2 and J usage is TRBJ2-5; 12 bases map to TRBD2. The CDR3 runs 14 residues. V was clipped by 6 bases and J by 5 bases; unmatched bases: 4. Germline CDR1 reads SNHLY; CDR2 reads FYNNEI. This CDR3 reads CASRTSGSIETQYF. In DNA form, the CDR3 reads TGTGCCAGCAGGACTAGCGGGAGTATCGAGACCCAGTACTTC.

The chain recombines TRBV29-1 with TRBJ1-1; 10 nucleotides match TRBD1. This CDR3 has 13 residues. Germline V gene lookup returns CDR1 SQVTM and CDR2 ANQGSEA. After removal of 1 base from V and 4 bases from J, the junction contained 0 bases not matched to a gene. The CDR3 bases are TGCAGCGTTGAAGGACAGGGGGCCACTGAAGCTTTCTTT. Protein: CSVEGQGATEAFF.

This sequence joins TRBV6-6 and TRBJ1-5, with D maybe TRBD1 (6 bases). The V gene's germline CDR1 is MNHNY and CDR2 SVGAGI (reference sequence). V shed 0 bases and J shed 4 bases, with 7 bases lying between them. CDR3 size: 14 residues. CDR3 protein: CASSYSQGNQPQHF. CDR3 in DNA: TGTGCCAGCAGTTACTCTCAGGGGAATCAGCCCCAGCATTTT.

The rearrangement uses TRBV30 and TRBJ1-5, with D possibly being TRBD1 (5 bases). In germline, CDR1 is GTSNPN, CDR2 SVGIG (reference sequence). The CDR3 spans 14 residues. Trimming pared 3 bases from V and 5 bases from J, leaving 14 bases between. CDR3 in DNA: TGTGCCTGGAGCGGGACCAGGGACGATCAGCCCCAGCATTTT. Translated, it gives CAWSGTRDDQPQHF. Full variable domain (remainder filled in from reference TRBV30 and TRBJ1-5): SQTIHQWPATLVQPVGSPLSLECTVEGTSNPNLYWYRQAAGRGLQLLFYSVGIGQISSEVPQNLSASRPQDRQFILSSKKLLLSDSGFYLCAWSGTRDDQPQHFGDGTRLSIL.

This clone has only one observation. The chain's CDR3 is CASSLWGNGEKLFF. Here the CDR3 DNA reads TGTGCCAGCAGTTTATGGGGAAATGGTGAAAAACTGTTTTTT. The V call is TRBV28, the J call TRBJ1-4; D gene unclear. This CDR3 region has 14 residues. The V gene lost 0 bases and the J gene lost 7 bases, with 9 bases spanning the gap. Germline CDR1 and CDR2: MDHEN and SYDVKM.

A few counts support this clone. The J gene is TRBJ2-1, the V gene TRBV11-2, with D hard to call. Germline V lookup: CDR1 SGHAT, CDR2 FQNNGV. V lost 4 bases, J lost 7 bases, and 17 bases lay in between. The CDR3 covers 15 residues. The CDR3 DNA follows: TGTGCCAGCAGCTCACCCCGTGGGTCTTGGAATGAGCAGTTCTTC. Its protein is CASSSPRGSWNEQFF. The full variable domain, in which reference TRBV11-2 and TRBJ2-1 provide the parts outside the CDR3, is EAGVAQSPRYKIIEKRQSVAFWCNPISGHATLYWYQQILGQGPKLLIQFQNNGVVDDSQLPKDRFSAERLKGVDSTLKIQPAKLEDSAVYLCASSSPRGSWNEQFFGPGTRLTVL.

J is TRBJ2-4 and V is TRBV7-2, with 16 bases lining up with TRBD2. The CDR3 is 18 residues long. From germline, CDR1 is SGHTA and CDR2 FQGNSA. Unmatched junction bases numbered 5, after V lost 3 bases and J lost 3 bases. The CDR3, as DNA: TGTGCCAGCAGCTTTGCCGGGACTAGCGGGAGGGACAAAAACATTCAGTACTTC. Its protein is CASSFAGTSGRDKNIQYF.

V and J are TRBV7-2 and TRBJ1-6; D gene unclear. From germline, CDR1 is SGHTA and CDR2 FQGNSA. CDR3 length equals 16 residues. Between the trimmed V and J ends, which lost 5 bases and 14 bases, there was a span of 25 bases. CDR3 protein: CASSPQNHQVPSSLHF. The CDR3 nucleotides read TGTGCCAGCAGCCCCCAGAACCATCAGGTTCCCTCTTCCCTCCACTTT. The whole variable domain, filled in from reference TRBV7-2 and TRBJ1-6, reads GAGVSQSPSNKVTEKGKDVELRCDPISGHTALYWYRQSLGQGLEFLIYFQGNSAPDKSGLPSDRFSAERTGGSVSTLTIQRTQQEDSAVYLCASSPQNHQVPSSLHFGNGTRLTVT.

The J gene is TRBJ2-3, the V gene TRBV7-9; D possibly corresponds to TRBD2 (5 bases). CDR1 SEHNR and CDR2 FQNEAQ come from the germline V gene (reference sequence). The V end lost 0 bases, the J end lost 0 bases, and 13 bases lay between the germline ends. This CDR3 contains 17 residues. The CDR3 DNA sequence: TGTGCCAGCAGCTTAGCTCGGGGTTCCCCTAGCACAGATACGCAGTATTTT. This gives the protein CASSLARGSPSTDTQYF.

The chain has TRBV7-9 and TRBJ2-7; no clear D. The germline CDR1 and CDR2 sequences are SEHNR and FQNEAQ (reference sequence). V lost 1 base, J lost 1 base, and 8 bases lay in between. The CDR3 has 14 residues. The CDR3 loop is CASSLVGGSYEQYF. The DNA of the CDR3 is TGTGCCAGCAGCTTAGTTGGCGGATCCTACGAGCAGTACTTC. The whole variable domain, filled in from reference TRBV7-9 and TRBJ2-7, reads DTGVSQNPRHKITKRGQNVTFRCDPISEHNRLYWYRQTLGQGPEFLTYFQNEAQLEKSRLLSDRFSAERPKGSFSTLEIQRTEQGDSAMYLCASSLVGGSYEQYFGPGTRLTVT.

CDR3 nucleotide sequence: TGCAGCGTTTTGGAACAAGAGACCCAGTACTTC. Its translation: CSVLEQETQYF. The chain is built from TRBV29-1 and TRBJ2-5; no reliable D call. CDR3 length: 11 residues. The germline V gene has CDR1 SQVTM and CDR2 ANQGSEA. V was shortened by 5 bases and J by 2 bases, with 6 bases between the two germline ends.

The rearrangement links TRBV13 to TRBJ1-1; 9 bases match TRBD1. Per germline, CDR1 PRHDT and CDR2 FYEKMQ (reference sequence). The CDR3 has 14 residues. V shed 5 bases, J shed 1 base, and the junction held 2 bases outside the gene matches. DNA of the CDR3: TGTGCCAGCAGCGTGGACAGGGGGAACACTGAAGCTTTCTTT. Protein: CASSVDRGNTEAFF.

V gene TRBV7-8 combines with J gene TRBJ1-2, with unresolved D. The CDR3 consists of 14 residues. Looked up from germline, CDR1 is SGHVS and CDR2 is FQNEAQ. Trimming shortened V by 1 base and J by 0 bases, and 6 bases separated the two germline ends. The CDR3, as DNA: TGTGCCAGCAGCTTAGTTAGCTCTAACTATGGCTACACCTTC. Amino acid sequence: CASSLVSSNYGYTF.

This clone was seen only a few times. CDR3 nucleotide sequence: TGTGCCAGCAGTGAAGCGCTCCTAGGAACAACCCAGTACTTC. Protein product: CASSEALLGTTQYF. This chain connects TRBV6-1 to TRBJ2-5, with D unclear. Germline CDR1 and CDR2: MNHNS and SASEGT. Trimming took off 0 bases at V and 8 bases at J, with 13 bases between the two ends. This CDR3 has 14 residues.

The rearrangement joins TRBV7-6 to TRBJ1-3; D unresolved. Trimming pared 1 base from V and 0 bases from J, leaving 4 bases between. Per the germline V gene, CDR1 is SGHVS and CDR2 is FNYEAQ. The CDR3 runs 14 residues. CDR3 in amino acids: CASSLGPSGNTIYF. The CDR3 DNA follows: TGTGCCAGCAGCTTAGGGCCCTCTGGAAACACCATATATTTT. Full variable domain (remainder filled in from reference TRBV7-6 and TRBJ1-3): GAGVSQSPRYKVTKRGQDVALRCDPISGHVSLYWYRQALGQGPEFLTYFNYEAQQDKSGLPNDRFSAERPEGSISTLTIQRTEQRDSAMYRCASSLGPSGNTIYFGEGSWLTVV.

J is TRBJ1-4 and V is TRBV27, with D perhaps matching TRBD1 (5 bases). The V end was cut by 2 bases, the J end by 5 bases, with 12 bases between. The CDR3 contains 15 residues. Germline values: CDR1 MNHEY, CDR2 SMNVEV (reference sequence). The CDR3 DNA is TGTGCCAGCAGTTTAGGGGCAGGGCTCAATGAAAAACTGTTTTTT. Translating gives CASSLGAGLNEKLFF.

This chain uses TRBV7-8 with TRBJ1-1, with D unclear. Trimming stripped 5 bases from V and 1 base from J, with 14 bases between. The CDR3 runs 15 residues. The germline V gene encodes CDR1 SGHVS and CDR2 FQNEAQ. CDR3 region: CASSLTRQRNTEAFF. The CDR3 nucleotides are TGTGCCAGCAGCCTCACCAGGCAGAGGAACACTGAAGCTTTCTTT.

This chain links TRBV10-3 with TRBJ1-6; 7 nucleotides align to TRBD1. In germline, CDR1 is ENHRY, CDR2 SYGVKD. Trimming took 4 bases from V and 5 from J; bases not matched to a gene: 5. The CDR3 is 15 amino acids. In DNA, the CDR3 is TGTGCCATCAGTGGGGAAGGGGGCGATAATTCACCCCTCCACTTT. It codes for CAISGEGGDNSPLHF.

This chain connects TRBV19 to TRBJ1-2; 8 nucleotides agree with TRBD1. The CDR3 runs to 16 residues. Germline CDR1 LNHDA, CDR2 SQIVND (reference sequence). V trimming: 2 bases; J trimming: 4 bases; junction bases outside the gene matches: 9. The DNA for the CDR3 is TGTGCCAGTAGTATAAAATGGGACAGGAGGACCTATGGCTACACCTTC. Translated: CASSIKWDRRTYGYTF.

The CDR3 loop is CASSFGRTYGYTF. The CDR3 DNA reads TGTGCCAGCAGTTTCGGCAGGACCTATGGCTACACCTTC. The chain combines TRBV27 with TRBJ1-2; D remains unclear. Germline V gene data show CDR1 as MNHEY and CDR2 as SMNVEV (reference sequence). The CDR3 length is 13 residues. V lost 3 bases and J lost 4, with 9 bases in between.

The J gene is TRBJ1-4, the V gene TRBV30; 8 bases match TRBD1. The CDR3 covers 14 residues. CDR1 and CDR2 from the germline V gene are GTSNPN and SVGIG (reference sequence). The J segment lost 6 bases and the V segment lost 2 bases, leaving 5 bases of the junction unmatched. CDR3: CAWSRTGYDEKLFF. As DNA, the CDR3 is TGTGCCTGGAGTAGGACAGGGTATGATGAAAAACTGTTTTTT.

V usage is TRBV11-2 and J usage is TRBJ1-2; 9 positions match TRBD1. The V and J ends lost 5 bases and 4 bases, in that order; junction bases with no gene match: 2. Germline V gene sequence: CDR1 SGHAT, CDR2 FQNNGV. This CDR3 spans 13 amino acids. Here the CDR3 DNA reads TGTGCCAGCAGCGAGGGACAGGGCTATGGCTACACCTTC. Amino acid sequence: CASSEGQGYGYTF.